These T cell receptor beta chains were read from a single sample in a study of cytomegalovirus exposure and HLA in healthy donors. Clones were read by immunoSEQ multiplex PCR, and TCRdb kept only the in-frame ones, dropping some. The sample consists of 200,000 to 250,000 clones, 70% to 90% of them appearing once. The specimen sequenced was PBMCs. These receptor sequences come from a woman aged 18-30 years in good health and CMV-seronegative. Each CDR3 is given with its conserved first and last residue. The D gene is left open where the match is weak. Size tells how often a clone was seen (once, few, many) or the class of an expanded clone, and some rows leave it out.

size | J | length | V | D | DNA | CDR3
NA | TRBJ2-2 | 12 | TRBV7-9 | NA | TGTGCCAGCAGCTTCGACAGAGTGGAGCTGTTTTTT | CASSFDRVELFF
NA | TRBJ1-2 | 15 | TRBV18 | NA | TGTGCCAGCTCACCACTCAACAGCGATCACTATGGCTACACCTTC | CASSPLNSDHYGYTF
NA | TRBJ1-1 | 16 | TRBV18 | NA | TGTGCCAGCTCACCACCGGGGACACCCGGTGGTACTGAAGCTTTCTTT | CASSPPGTPGGTEAFF
NA | TRBJ2-7 | 14 | TRBV19 | TRBD1 | TGTGCCAGTAGTATAGGACAGGGAGCCTACGAGCAGTACTTC | CASSIGQGAYEQYF
NA | TRBJ2-7 | 17 | TRBV6-1 | TRBD1 | TGTGCCAGCAGTGTCACCGGGACAGGGGGAAGGGCCTACGAGCAGTACTTC | CASSVTGTGGRAYEQYF
NA | TRBJ1-5 | 13 | TRBV6-1 | NA | TGTGCCAGCAGTGAACACGGCAATCAGCCCCAGCATTTT | CASSEHGNQPQHF
NA | TRBJ1-5 | 14 | TRBV30 | NA | TGTGCCTGGCGGGGGCCGGGAAGCAATCAGCCCCAGCATTTT | CAWRGPGSNQPQHF
NA | TRBJ2-7 | 15 | TRBV6-6 | TRBD2 | TGTGCCAGCAGTAAACTGGGACTAGCGGGAGGCGAGCAGTACTTC | CASSKLGLAGGEQYF
NA | TRBJ2-3 | 16 | TRBV9 | NA | TGTGCCAGCAGCCCCACCCCCGGGGGAAGCACAGATACGCAGTATTTT | CASSPTPGGSTDTQYF
NA | TRBJ2-7 | 11 | TRBV27 | NA | TGTGCCACCCGAGCGGGCTACGAGCAGTACTTC | CATRAGYEQYF
NA | TRBJ1-1 | 14 | TRBV5-6 | NA | TGTGCCAGCAGCTTGGGGGTGAGAGACACTGAAGCTTTCTTT | CASSLGVRDTEAFF
NA | TRBJ2-7 | 15 | TRBV18 | NA | TGTGCCAGCTCACCCCCGGGACTGGGACACTACGAGCAGTACTTC | CASSPPGLGHYEQYF
NA | TRBJ2-1 | 14 | TRBV11-3 | NA | TGTGCCAGCAGCTACCGGGACGGTGGGTATGAGCAGTTCTTC | CASSYRDGGYEQFF
NA | TRBJ1-1 | 16 | TRBV6-5 | TRBD1 | TGTGCCAGCAGTTACACTGGGACAGGGGGCTTGACTGAAGCTTTCTTT | CASSYTGTGGLTEAFF
NA | TRBJ2-7 | 13 | TRBV6-6 | NA | TGTGCCAGCAGTCTGACGGGGAACTACGAGCAGTACTTC | CASSLTGNYEQYF
NA | TRBJ2-7 | 13 | TRBV2 | TRBD1 | TGTGCCAGCAGGACCGGGACAGTCTCCGAGCAGTACTTC | CASRTGTVSEQYF
once | TRBJ1-1 | 13 | TRBV2 | NA | TGTGCCAGCAGTGAGTCCGGGTTCACTGAAGCTTTCTTT | CASSESGFTEAFF
once | TRBJ1-2 | 15 | TRBV4-1 | TRBD1 | TGCGCCAGCAGCCAATCCCGGACAGGTGACTATGGCTACACCTTC | CASSQSRTGDYGYTF
NA | TRBJ2-7 | 14 | TRBV9 | TRBD2 | TGTGCCAGCAGCCTCGGGACGGCGGGGGACGAGCAGTACTTC | CASSLGTAGDEQYF
NA | TRBJ2-3 | 15 | TRBV5-4 | NA | TGTGCCAGCAGCCTGGGGGGACAGTCCACAGATACGCAGTATTTT | CASSLGGQSTDTQYF
once | TRBJ1-2 | 15 | TRBV6-1 | NA | TGTGCCAGCAGTGAAGAGGTTCGGGGACACTATGGCTACACCTTC | CASSEEVRGHYGYTF
NA | TRBJ2-1 | 15 | TRBV7-6 | TRBD2 | TGTGCCGTAGCGGGAGGGAGTAGCTCCTACAATGAGCAGTTCTTC | CAVAGGSSSYNEQFF
NA | TRBJ1-5 | 13 | TRBV10-3 | NA | TGTGCCATCAGTGAATGGGGGAATCAGCCCCAGCATTTT | CAISEWGNQPQHF
NA | TRBJ2-5 | 17 | TRBV18 | NA | TGTGCCAGCTCACCTGGCTTATCGGGGGCGAGCCCCAAGACCCAGTACTTC | CASSPGLSGASPKTQYF
NA | TRBJ2-5 | 13 | TRBV9 | NA | TGTGCCAGCAGCGAAGGGGAGTATGAGACCCAGTACTTC | CASSEGEYETQYF
NA | TRBJ2-7 | 12 | TRBV10-3 | NA | TGTGCCACTTCTAGTAGTTCCTACGAGCAGTACTTC | CATSSSSYEQYF
NA | TRBJ2-2 | 16 | TRBV9 | TRBD1 | TGTGCCAGCAGCGTAGTCTGGGACAGTTTTCCCGGGGAGCTGTTTTTT | CASSVVWDSFPGELFF
NA | TRBJ1-6 | 15 | TRBV30 | NA | TGTGCCTGGAGTGGCCTTATGGGACTTAATTCACCCCTCCACTTT | CAWSGLMGLNSPLHF
NA | TRBJ2-5 | 14 | TRBV29-1 | TRBD1 | TGCAGCGTTGAGGACAGGGGCCACCAAGAGACCCAGTACTTC | CSVEDRGHQETQYF
NA | TRBJ2-3 | 15 | TRBV30 | NA | TGTGCCTGGAGTGGGACGGAGAGCAATACAGATACGCAGTATTTT | CAWSGTESNTDTQYF
once | TRBJ1-2 | 14 | TRBV7-8 | NA | TGTGCCAGCAGCGAACCGGCCCTGCCGGGGGGCTACACCTTC | CASSEPALPGGYTF
NA | TRBJ2-2 | 16 | TRBV27 | NA | TGTGCCAGCAGCGACCGAGGGGTACTGAACACCGGGGAGCTGTTTTTT | CASSDRGVLNTGELFF
NA | TRBJ2-1 | 15 | TRBV30 | TRBD1 | TGTGCCTGGAGTGGACGGACAGGCTCCTACAATGAGCAGTTCTTC | CAWSGRTGSYNEQFF
NA | TRBJ2-1 | 15 | TRBV7-6 | NA | TGTGCCAGCAGCTTGGGGCTAGGGGAAGGAAATGAGCAGTTCTTC | CASSLGLGEGNEQFF
NA | TRBJ2-7 | 12 | TRBV7-9 | NA | TGTGCCAGCAGCTCCCGGGAGTTCGGGCAGTACTTC | CASSSREFGQYF
NA | TRBJ2-3 | 14 | TRBV2 | NA | TGTGCCAGCAGGATCCAGCCGAGCACAGATACGCAGTATTTT | CASRIQPSTDTQYF
NA | TRBJ1-3 | 14 | TRBV14 | TRBD1 | TGTGCCAGCAGCCAATCCAGGGGGGGAAACACCATATATTTT | CASSQSRGGNTIYF
NA | TRBJ2-7 | 14 | TRBV27 | NA | TGTGCCTCTTCTCGGGCGGGGGCCTACTACGAGCAGTACTTC | CASSRAGAYYEQYF
NA | TRBJ2-7 | 13 | TRBV30 | TRBD1 | TGTGCCTGGAGTAGGGGACAGTTATACGAGCAGTACTTC | CAWSRGQLYEQYF
NA | TRBJ1-2 | 13 | TRBV28 | TRBD1 | TGTGCCAGCAGTTTGGACAGGGATCTTGGCTACACCTTC | CASSLDRDLGYTF
NA | TRBJ2-3 | 16 | TRBV27 | NA | TGTGCCAGCAGTCACGACTTCTCCCCTCCCACAGATACGCAGTATTTT | CASSHDFSPPTDTQYF
NA | TRBJ1-1 | 15 | TRBV28 | TRBD1 | TGTGCCAGCAGTCCGTCGACAGGGGTTCGGACTGAAGCTTTCTTT | CASSPSTGVRTEAFF
NA | TRBJ1-2 | 17 | TRBV10-3 | NA | TGTGCCATCAGACACCGGGACACTTATACTAGCAACTATGGCTACACCTTC | CAIRHRDTYTSNYGYTF
NA | TRBJ1-5 | 13 | TRBV5-1 | NA | TGCGCCAGCAGCCCCCGGGGTTCCCAGCCCCAGCATTTT | CASSPRGSQPQHF
NA | TRBJ2-3 | 13 | TRBV27 | NA | TGTGCCAGCAGTTTACGACAGTGGGATACGCAGTATTTT | CASSLRQWDTQYF
NA | TRBJ2-7 | 14 | TRBV5-4 | NA | TGTGCCAGCAGCGCAGGACAGTCCCCCTACGAGCAGTACTTC | CASSAGQSPYEQYF
NA | TRBJ1-4 | 17 | TRBV5-1 | TRBD1 | TGCGCCAGCAGCTTGAGGGGACAGGGGGCAACTAATGAAAAACTGTTTTTT | CASSLRGQGATNEKLFF
NA | TRBJ2-7 | 12 | TRBV28 | NA | TGTGCCAGCAGTGGAGTCCGTCACGAGCAGTACTTC | CASSGVRHEQYF
NA | TRBJ2-5 | 11 | TRBV28 | NA | TGTGCCAGTTTGGGAGAGAAGACCCAGTACTTC | CASLGEKTQYF
once | TRBJ1-2 | 11 | TRBV30 | NA | TGTGCCTGGAGTATAGGGGATGGCTACACCTTC | CAWSIGDGYTF
NA | TRBJ2-3 | 20 | TRBV2 | TRBD2 | TGTGCCAGCAGGGGTCCCGGGACTAGCGGGGGTCCTTCTAGCACAGATACGCAGTATTTT | CASRGPGTSGGPSSTDTQYF
NA | TRBJ2-5 | 13 | TRBV27 | NA | TGTGCCAGCAGCTTCGGACATCAAGAGACCCAGTACTTC | CASSFGHQETQYF